A single sample is the source of the 13 T cell receptor beta chains below, sequenced in a study of blood T cell repertoires in COVID-19. Repertoires were generated with immunoSEQ multiplex PCR, while TCRdb's copy carries only in-frame clones and drops some. The sample lists a few hundred thousand clones, around 87% occurring once. The sample consisted of peripheral blood. These receptors all stem from a woman between 50 and 59 years old who had recovered from COVID-19.

J is TRBJ2-5 and V is TRBV29-1, with D perhaps TRBD2 (7 bases). Germline V lookup: CDR1 SQVTM, CDR2 ANQGSEA. The CDR3 is 14 residues long. Deletions cut 6 bases from V and 4 bases from J, with 18 bases between. The CDR3 protein is CSVWGAGALETQYF. The CDR3 nucleotides are TGCAGCGTGTGGGGCGCGGGGGCTCTAGAGACCCAGTACTTC. Full variable domain (outside the CDR3, taken from reference TRBV29-1 and TRBJ2-5): SAVISQKPSRDICQRGTSLTIQCQVDSQVTMMFWYRQQPGQSLTLIATANQGSEATYESGFVIDKFPISRPNLTFSTLTVSNMSPEDSSIYLCSVWGAGALETQYFGPGTRLLVL.

The V call is TRBV4-3, the J call TRBJ2-1, with D perhaps matching TRBD1 (6 bases). CDR1 is LGHNA, CDR2 YSLEER, per germline. V gave up 4 bases and J gave up 2 bases, with 9 bases separating them. The CDR3 is made up of 14 amino acids. As DNA, the CDR3 is TGCGCCAGCAGCCGCCAGGGGACCTACAATGAGCAGTTCTTC. Translation gives CASSRQGTYNEQFF.

V and J are TRBV3-1 (or the pseudogene TRBV3-2) and TRBJ2-5; TRBD2 is a possible D gene (7 bases). Trimming left V 2 bases short and J 5 bases short, with 12 bases between. The CDR3 runs 14 residues. The germline V gene encodes CDR1 LGHDT and CDR2 YNNKEL (reference sequence). CDR3 loop: CASSQRGGLETQYF. CDR3 coding DNA: TGTGCCAGCAGCCAAAGGGGGGGGCTGGAGACCCAGTACTTC.

For the CDR3, the DNA is TGTGCCAGCAGTGAACCGGGGTACCAAGAGACCCAGTACTTC. This sequence encodes CASSEPGYQETQYF. The V and J genes are TRBV6-1 and TRBJ2-5, with a tentative D call TRBD2 (5 bases). Per germline, CDR1 MNHNS and CDR2 SASEGT. The CDR3 has 14 residues. V was trimmed by 2 bases and J by 0 bases, leaving 7 bases between them.

This clone was counted once. The chain recombines TRBV4-1 with TRBJ2-1, with D maybe TRBD1 (6 bases). The CDR3 sequence is 13 residues long. Germline values: CDR1 MGHRA, CDR2 YSYEKL. V was pared by 3 bases and J by 6 bases, with 9 bases between. The CDR3 is CASSQAGVNEQFF. DNA of the CDR3: TGCGCCAGCAGCCAGGCAGGGGTCAATGAGCAGTTCTTC.

This sequence joins TRBV9 and TRBJ2-7; perhaps TRBD1 as D (6 bases). This CDR3 region has 16 residues. Germline CDR1 and CDR2: SGDLS and YYNGEE. V lost 3 bases and J lost 4, with 20 bases in between. CDR3 coding DNA: TGTGCCAGCAGCGATCGGACCGGGACAAACCCTTACGAGCAGTACTTC. Amino acid sequence: CASSDRTGTNPYEQYF.

This clone was detected only a few times. V is TRBV19 and J is TRBJ1-5, with D possibly matching TRBD1 (5 bases). Germline lookup yields CDR1 LNHDA and CDR2 SQIVND (reference sequence). The CDR3 length is 13 residues. Trimming removed 5 bases at V and 4 bases at J, with 9 bases between. CDR3 in DNA: TGTGCCAGTAGTGTTCGACAGAATCAGCCCCAGCATTTT. Amino acids: CASSVRQNQPQHF.

V usage is TRBV10-3 and J usage is TRBJ1-2; tentative D call: TRBD1 (5 bases). The CDR3 loop spans 12 amino acids. CDR1 and CDR2 (germline): ENHRY, SYGVKD. Trimming pared 7 bases from V and 8 bases from J, leaving 14 bases between. CDR3 nucleotides: TGTGCCATCACCCCCCGGGGGGGAGGCTACACCTTC. Its translation: CAITPRGGGYTF.

The chain uses TRBV6-1 and TRBJ2-5; D is perhaps TRBD1 (6 bases). V was clipped by 5 bases and J by 4 bases, with 14 bases between them. CDR3 size: 14 residues. The germline V gene has CDR1 MNHNS and CDR2 SASEGT. The CDR3 DNA is TGTGCCAGCAGTTTGGGACATTCTAGAGAGACCCAGTACTTC. Translation gives CASSLGHSRETQYF.

The rearrangement uses TRBV7-9 and TRBJ2-6; unclear D gene. CDR3 length: 17 amino acids. The germline gives CDR1 SEHNR, CDR2 FQNEAQ (reference sequence). Trimming cost V 8 bases and J 0 bases, with 17 bases left between them. The CDR3 reads CASPSNPRFSGANVLTF. The CDR3 DNA reads TGTGCCAGCCCCTCCAATCCACGGTTCTCTGGGGCCAACGTCCTGACTTTC.

The V and J genes are TRBV6-5 and TRBJ1-3; possible D gene TRBD1, 6 bases. The CDR3 length is 14 residues. Germline V CDR1 and CDR2: MNHEY, SVGAGI. The V gene lost 5 bases and the J gene lost 2 bases, with 10 bases spanning the gap. As DNA, the CDR3 is TGTGCCAGCAGTAGGACAGAAACTGGAAACACCATATATTTT. Translating gives CASSRTETGNTIYF.

This clone appeared a few times. The chain couples TRBV14 to TRBJ2-2; 7 nucleotides match TRBD2. CDR1 and CDR2 from the germline V gene are SGHDN and FVKESK. J gave up 7 bases and V 4 bases, and 3 bases lay outside the gene matches. This CDR3 contains 13 residues. This CDR3 is CASSRGLVGELFF. CDR3 bases: TGTGCCAGCAGCCGTGGACTAGTCGGGGAGCTGTTTTTT.

This rearrangement joins TRBV27 to TRBJ2-7, with 10 bases aligning to TRBD2. The CDR3 extends over 17 amino acids. V trimming: 5 bases; J trimming: 4 bases; junction bases outside the gene matches: 14. CDR1 MNHEY and CDR2 SMNVEV come from the germline V gene (reference sequence). The CDR3 reads CASSRIFGASGSYEQYF. CDR3 nucleotide sequence: TGTGCCAGCAGTCGTATCTTTGGGGCTAGCGGGAGTTACGAGCAGTACTTC.